This TCR beta chain was sequenced during a study of Graves' ophthalmopathy and Graves' hyperthyroidism. In the study overall: Samples of peripheral blood were obtained at initial diagnosis, prior to treatment of any kind.

This CDR3 contains 13 residues. Trimming cost V 3 bases and J 8 bases, with 11 bases left between them. In germline, CDR1 is ENHRY, CDR2 SYGVKD. As the template, RNA transcripts were used to amplify TCR beta CDR3 regions. The authors performed first-round RT-PCR with HTBI primers and then a second-round multiplex PCR. Each CDR3 protein is one row after TCRdb ran MiXCR on the multiplex PCR reads. The data show about 740,000 distinct CDR3 sequences, roughly 40% seen once. This clonotype was obtained from an adult man with Graves' ophthalmopathy. Sequenced: peripheral blood. The chain recombines TRBV10-3 with TRBJ2-1; no reliable D call. CDR3 nucleotide sequence: TGTGCCATCAGTGATAAGGGTACCGATGAGCAGTTCTTC. It specifies CAISDKGTDEQFF.